This T cell receptor beta chain was recorded in a study of control samples from healthy donors and cancer patients. The CDR3 runs to 13 residues. Only in-frame clones appear in the TCRdb table, and some are missing; sequencing was by immunoSEQ multiplex PCR. Of more than 15,000 clones listed, about four fifths are singletons. The sequence was obtained from a man at least 80 years old with head and neck cancer. The sample consisted of PBMCs. The chain combines TRBV21-1 with TRBJ2-7. TRBV21-1 is shown as a pseudogene. CDR3 loop: CASRARRSYEQYF. The CDR3 bases are TGTGCCAGCCGGGCCCGCAGGTCCTACGAGCAGTACTTC.